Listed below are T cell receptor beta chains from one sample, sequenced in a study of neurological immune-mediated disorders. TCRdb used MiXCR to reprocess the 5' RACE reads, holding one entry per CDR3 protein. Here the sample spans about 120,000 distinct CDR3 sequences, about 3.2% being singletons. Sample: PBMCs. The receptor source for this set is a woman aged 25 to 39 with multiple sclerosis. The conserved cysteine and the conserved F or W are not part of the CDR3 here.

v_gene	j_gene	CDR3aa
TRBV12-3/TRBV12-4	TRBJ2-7	ASSGLGKTGGIYEQY
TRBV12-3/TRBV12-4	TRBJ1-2	ASSSKGNYGYT
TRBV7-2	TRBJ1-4	ASSPNSRGEKLF
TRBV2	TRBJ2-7	ASSANQGEQY
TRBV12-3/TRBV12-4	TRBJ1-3	ASSFTIGTGNTIY
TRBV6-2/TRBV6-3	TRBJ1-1	ASINDRALNTEAF
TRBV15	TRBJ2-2	ATYPGWTGLNTGELF
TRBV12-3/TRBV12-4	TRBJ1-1	ANSLFGAEAF
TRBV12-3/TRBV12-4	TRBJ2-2	ASSPGSPGELF
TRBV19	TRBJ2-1	ASSGTGFLNEQF
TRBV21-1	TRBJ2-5	ASSKLSGEGETQY
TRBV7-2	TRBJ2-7	ASSLRTHEAYEQY
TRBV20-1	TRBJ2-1	SSIRGGKNEQF
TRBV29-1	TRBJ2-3	SFTPSVVFEDTQY
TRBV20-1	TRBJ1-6	SARDPKGGSPLH
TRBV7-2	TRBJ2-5	ASSLVSSGGRETQY
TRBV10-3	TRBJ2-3	AISEAPGDTQY
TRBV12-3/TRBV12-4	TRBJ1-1	ASSFLNTEAF
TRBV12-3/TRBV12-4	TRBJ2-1	ASSRTYYKGDYNEQF
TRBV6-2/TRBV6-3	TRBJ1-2	ASSPPPTWDYGYT
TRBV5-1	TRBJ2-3	ASSQTDTQY
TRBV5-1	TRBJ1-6	ASSRERQNSPLH
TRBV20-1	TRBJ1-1	SARNPQGAVGTEAF
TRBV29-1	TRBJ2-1	SVESLAGGTEQF
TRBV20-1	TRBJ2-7	SARDRDIYEQY
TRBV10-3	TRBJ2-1	AISDGAPSYNEQF
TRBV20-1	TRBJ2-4	SARSRGGENIQY
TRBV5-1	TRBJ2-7	ASSLEGSDYEQY
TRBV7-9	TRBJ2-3	ASSAGTGVLAGSTSTDTQY
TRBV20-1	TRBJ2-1	SARDLGTANNEQF
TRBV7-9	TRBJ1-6	ASSLAGRFNSPLH
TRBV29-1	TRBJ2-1	SAAHDEQF
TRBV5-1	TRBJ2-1	ASSFSGTGGWYNEQF
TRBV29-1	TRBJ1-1	SVQRDRFMNTEAF
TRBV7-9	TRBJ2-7	ASSLAVDSTVSYEQY
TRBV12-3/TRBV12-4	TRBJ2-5	ASSPGAGTGTRTQY
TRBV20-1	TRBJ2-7	SAPDRDRGYEQY
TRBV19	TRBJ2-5	ASSNPLAGGGETQY
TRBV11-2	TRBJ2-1	ASSPGRDRGNVNEQF
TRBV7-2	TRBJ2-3	ASSSRGATPTDTQY
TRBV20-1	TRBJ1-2	SADRSSYGYT
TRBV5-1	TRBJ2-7	ASSSSLGAGALDSSYEQY
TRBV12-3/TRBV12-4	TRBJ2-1	ASSFSGTPRGQF
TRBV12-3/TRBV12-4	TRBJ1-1	ASSLDRVVTEAF
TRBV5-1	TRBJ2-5	ASSLGGLETQY
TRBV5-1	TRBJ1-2	ASSHTTSTGQGMDGYT
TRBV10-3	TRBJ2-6	AISDRDSQFSGANVLT
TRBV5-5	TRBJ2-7	ASSRAGEGGSAYEQY
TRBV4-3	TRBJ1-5	ASSQGWTPLVGAQPQH
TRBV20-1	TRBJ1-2	SASRGQGLGDT
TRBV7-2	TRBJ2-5	ASSDRTSSATQY
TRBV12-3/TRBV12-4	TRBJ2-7	ASSWTGASREQY
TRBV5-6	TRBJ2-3	ASSWPGPREEDTQY
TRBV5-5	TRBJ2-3	ASSSRTSSSQARTAGTDTQY
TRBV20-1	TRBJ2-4	SYRDVIAKNIQY
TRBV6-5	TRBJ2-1	ASSYEGEWYNEQF
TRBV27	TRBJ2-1	ASSLGTSGRDEQF
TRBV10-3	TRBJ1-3	AISESSISGNTIY
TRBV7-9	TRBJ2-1	ASSPSGSFNEQF
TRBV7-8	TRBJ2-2	ASSPKSGNTGELF